Below, 18 T cell receptor beta chains from the same sample are listed, as sequenced in a study of Ad26.COV2.S vaccination and SARS-CoV-2 variants. Here immunoSEQ multiplex PCR was the method, and the copy in TCRdb shows in-frame clones only, minus some. The profile shows over 350,000 clones, 75% to 90% of them singletons. The treatment: 19 received Ad26.COV2.S at low or high dose, single or two shots; several received placebo; per-sample allocation not given. Samples analyzed were those drawn on day 63 after the first vaccine or placebo injection. The specimen comprised peripheral blood, sampled in a trial of Ad26.COV2.S vaccine versus placebo. Receptor source: a person aged 18-65 years who received the Ad26.COV2.S COVID-19 vaccine or a placebo.

The chain carries TRBV19 and TRBJ1-1; D gene uncertain. V was cut by 2 bases and J by 0 bases, with 10 bases left in between. This CDR3 is built from 15 residues. The germline V gene has CDR1 LNHDA and CDR2 SQIVND (reference sequence). The CDR3 DNA reads as TGTGCCAGTAGTATATCCGGTGGGGTGAACACTGAAGCTTTCTTT. Its protein product is CASSISGGVNTEAFF.

The rearrangement joins TRBV10-3 to TRBJ1-2; D remains ambiguous. Germline values: CDR1 ENHRY, CDR2 SYGVKD. The CDR3 has 13 residues. V was pared by 5 bases and J by 1 base, with 8 bases between. The CDR3 bases are TGTGCCATCAGTATGAACCGTAACTATGGCTACACCTTC. Amino acids: CAISMNRNYGYTF.

The J gene is TRBJ2-2, the V gene TRBV6-5, with 9 positions matching TRBD2. Losses at the gene ends were 7 bases for V and 6 bases for J; bases not matched to a gene: 6. There are 14 residues in the CDR3. Germline loops: CDR1 MNHEY, CDR2 SVGAGI. The CDR3 protein is CASTLLAGSGELFF. The CDR3 nucleotides are TGTGCCAGCACCCTTCTAGCGGGGTCCGGGGAGCTGTTTTTT.

This clone came up a few times. The V and J genes are TRBV5-1 and TRBJ1-1, with 12 bases matching TRBD1. Germline CDR1 SGHRS, CDR2 YFSETQ. The CDR3 has 13 residues. V was pared by 4 bases and J by 8 bases, with 3 bases of the junction left unmatched. The CDR3 loop is CASSLGTGGEAFF. CDR3 coding DNA: TGCGCCAGCAGCCTTGGGACAGGGGGCGAAGCTTTCTTT.

The rearrangement joins TRBV10-3 to TRBJ1-1; no clear D. Trimming pared 2 bases from V and 5 bases from J, leaving 12 bases between. The V gene's germline CDR1 is ENHRY and CDR2 SYGVKD. This CDR3 contains 14 residues. The CDR3 DNA follows: TGTGCCATCAGTGAGGATCTGGAGTGGACTGAAGCTTTCTTT. Its protein is CAISEDLEWTEAFF.

The CDR3 sequence is CASKGADTKASYEQYF. Written as DNA, the CDR3 is TGTGCCAGCAAGGGGGCCGACACGAAGGCTTCCTACGAGCAGTACTTC. The gene calls are TRBV6-6 and TRBJ2-7, with 7 bases identical to TRBD1. Germline lookup yields CDR1 MNHNY and CDR2 SVGAGI (reference sequence). The V segment lost 7 bases and the J segment 1 base; nucleotides outside the gene matches: 13. CDR3 size: 16 residues.

The V gene is TRBV10-2, the J gene TRBJ2-7, with TRBD2 matching 8 bases. There are 15 residues in the CDR3. Germline trimming cut 3 bases from V and 1 base from J; bases unmatched to any gene: 5. The germline gives CDR1 WSHSY, CDR2 SAAADI. Here the CDR3 reads CASSDGGGTSYEQYF. CDR3 sequence (DNA): TGCGCCAGCAGTGACGGCGGGGGGACTTCCTACGAGCAGTACTTC.

The chain carries TRBV11-2 and TRBJ2-1; 12 bases are a match to TRBD2. The CDR3 has 17 residues. The germline V gene encodes CDR1 SGHAT and CDR2 FQNNGV. V gave up 1 base and J gave up 4 bases; unmatched junction bases: 5. Written as DNA, the CDR3 is TGTGCCAGCAGCTTAGTGTATCTAGCGGGGGGGTACAATGAGCAGTTCTTC. This sequence encodes CASSLVYLAGGYNEQFF.

The V and J genes are TRBV15 and TRBJ2-7, with no clear D. V was pared by 1 base and J by 1 base, with 11 bases between. This CDR3 contains 15 residues. Germline CDR1 LNHNV, CDR2 YYDKDF (reference sequence). CDR3 region: CATSRGAGASYEQYF. CDR3 DNA sequence: TGTGCCACCAGCAGAGGGGCAGGAGCATCCTACGAGCAGTACTTC.

Only one count was recorded for this clone. The V and J genes are TRBV5-1 and TRBJ1-2; possibly TRBD1 for D (5 bases). V gave up 1 base and J gave up 7 bases, with 11 bases separating them. CDR1 is SGHRS, CDR2 YFSETQ, per germline. CDR3 length: 13 amino acids. In DNA, the CDR3 is TGCGCCAGCAGCTTGTCGGGGCTGAGTGGCTACACCTTC. This translates into CASSLSGLSGYTF. The complete variable domain, with remaining parts taken from reference TRBV5-1 and TRBJ1-2, reads KAGVTQTPRYLIKTRGQQVTLSCSPISGHRSVSWYQQTPGQGLQFLFEYFSETQRNKGNFPGRFSGRQFSNSRSEMNVSTLELGDSALYLCASSLSGLSGYTFGSGTRLTVV.

The chain has TRBV6-5 and TRBJ2-3; D is unclear. V was shortened by 4 bases and J by 7 bases, with 6 bases between the two germline ends. Germline-derived CDR1 and CDR2 are MNHEY and SVGAGI. The CDR3 length is 11 residues. This CDR3 is CASSFLHTQYF. The CDR3 bases are TGTGCCAGCAGTTTCCTACATACGCAGTATTTT.

This clone was detected only once. This chain links TRBV5-5 with TRBJ2-5, with D perhaps being TRBD1 or TRBD2 (6 bases each). Trimming left V 5 bases short and J 10 bases short, with 27 bases between. Germline V gives CDR1 SGHKS, CDR2 YYEKEE (reference sequence). The CDR3 length is 16 residues. The CDR3, as DNA: TGTGCCAGCAGGCCCGAACAGGGACTTCGTTTAATGAACCAGTACTTC. It translates to CASRPEQGLRLMNQYF.

The CDR3 loop reads CASSQALAGSSTDTQYF. CDR3 sequence (DNA): TGCGCCAGCAGCCAAGCTTTAGCGGGGTCTAGCACAGATACGCAGTATTTT. J is TRBJ2-3 and V is TRBV4-3; 8 bases map to TRBD2. Trimming removed 1 base from V and 0 bases from J; junction bases left unmatched: 6. Germline V gene sequence: CDR1 LGHNA, CDR2 YSLEER. There are 17 residues in the CDR3.

The rearrangement uses TRBV6-5 and TRBJ2-7; a possible D gene is TRBD1 (5 bases). This CDR3 region has 14 residues. V lost 1 base and J lost 2, with 9 bases in between. Germline V gene sequence: CDR1 MNHEY, CDR2 SVGAGI. DNA of the CDR3: TGTGCCAGCAGTTACTGGCAGGGTCCCTACGAGCAGTACTTC. Protein product: CASSYWQGPYEQYF.

The V and J genes are TRBV9 and TRBJ2-1, with 9 bases aligning to TRBD1. This CDR3 is 15 amino acids long. V lost 2 bases, J lost 6 bases, and 6 bases stayed unmatched. Germline V CDR1 and CDR2: SGDLS, YYNGEE. CDR3 nucleotide sequence: TGTGCCAGCAGCGTGCGGGACAGGGTAGGCAATGAGCAGTTCTTC. Protein: CASSVRDRVGNEQFF.

The rearrangement uses TRBV6-5 and TRBJ2-3; no clear D gene. V was shortened by 10 bases and J by 4 bases, with 12 bases between the two germline ends. The germline gives CDR1 MNHEY, CDR2 SVGAGI. The CDR3 covers 12 residues. The CDR3 DNA follows: TGTGCCACCCTGGTGGCCCCAGATACGCAGTATTTT. Translated: CATLVAPDTQYF.

The rearrangement links TRBV11-2 to TRBJ2-2, with D uncertain. Trimming took off 3 bases at V and 1 base at J, with 6 bases between the two ends. The CDR3 has 14 amino acids. Germline V lookup: CDR1 SGHAT, CDR2 FQNNGV. The DNA of the CDR3 is TGTGCCAGCAGCTTCTCACGGAACACCGGGGAGCTGTTTTTT. This gives the protein CASSFSRNTGELFF.

The gene calls are TRBV11-2 and TRBJ2-7; no clear D. In germline, CDR1 is SGHAT, CDR2 FQNNGV. Trimming shortened V by 5 bases and J by 1 base, and 3 bases separated the two germline ends. CDR3 length: 11 residues. CDR3 loop: CASSVSYEQYF. CDR3 coding DNA: TGTGCCAGCAGCGTATCCTACGAGCAGTACTTC.